The clone carrying this TCR beta chain was recorded only once. Its antigen is not identified. PCR involved 60 Vbeta and 13 Jbeta primers. Method: immunoSEQ multiplex PCR; TCRdb's copy keeps in-frame clones and lacks some. The table lists some 110,000 clones, around three quarters of them singletons. V lost 2 bases, J lost 9 bases, and 11 bases lay in between. The CDR3 totals 13 residues. The germline V gene encodes CDR1 SGHTA and CDR2 FQGTGA. The data were obtained in a study of cytomegalovirus exposure and HLA in healthy donors. Findings and limits, study-wide: Earlier analysis yielded a pattern in which most TCR beta V segments were productive about 87% or about 30% of the time.

The TCR comes from a woman younger than 35 in good health and CMV-seropositive. The sequenced sample was PBMCs. The chain uses TRBV7-3 and TRBJ2-1, with D tentatively TRBD2 (5 bases). The CDR3 spells CASSLVGEGEQFF. The CDR3 nucleotides are TGTGCCAGCAGCTTAGTGGGAGAGGGTGAGCAGTTCTTC.